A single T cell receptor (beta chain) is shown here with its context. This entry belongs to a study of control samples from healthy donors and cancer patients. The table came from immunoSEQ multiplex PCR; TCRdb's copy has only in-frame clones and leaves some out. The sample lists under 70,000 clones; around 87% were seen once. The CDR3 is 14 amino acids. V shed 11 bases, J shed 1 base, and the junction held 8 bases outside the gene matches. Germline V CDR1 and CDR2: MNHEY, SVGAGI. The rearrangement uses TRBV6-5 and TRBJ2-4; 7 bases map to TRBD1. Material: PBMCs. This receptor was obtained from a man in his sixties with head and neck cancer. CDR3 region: CACRGGAAKNIQYF. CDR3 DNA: TGTGCCTGCCGAGGGGGCGCCGCCAAAAACATTCAGTACTTC.